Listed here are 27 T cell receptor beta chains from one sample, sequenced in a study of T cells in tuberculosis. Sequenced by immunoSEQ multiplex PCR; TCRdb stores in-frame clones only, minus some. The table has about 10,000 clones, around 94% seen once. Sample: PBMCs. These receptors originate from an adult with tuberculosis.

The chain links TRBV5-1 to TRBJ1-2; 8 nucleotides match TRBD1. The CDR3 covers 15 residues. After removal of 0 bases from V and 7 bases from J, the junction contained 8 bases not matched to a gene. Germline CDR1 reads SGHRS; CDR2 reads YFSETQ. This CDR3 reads CASSLEGQGAFGYTF. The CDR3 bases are TGCGCCAGCAGCTTGGAAGGGCAGGGGGCCTTTGGCTACACCTTC.

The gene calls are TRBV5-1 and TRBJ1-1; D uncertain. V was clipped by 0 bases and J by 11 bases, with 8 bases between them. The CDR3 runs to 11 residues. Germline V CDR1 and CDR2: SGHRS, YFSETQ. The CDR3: CASSLGNEAFF. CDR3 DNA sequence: TGCGCCAGCAGCTTGGGCAACGAGGCTTTCTTT.

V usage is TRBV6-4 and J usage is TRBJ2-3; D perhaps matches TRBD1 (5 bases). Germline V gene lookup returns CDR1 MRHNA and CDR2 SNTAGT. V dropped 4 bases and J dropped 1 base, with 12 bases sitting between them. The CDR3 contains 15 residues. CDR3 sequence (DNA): TGTGCCAGCAGTGTTCAGGGTTTTGGCACAGATACGCAGTATTTT. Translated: CASSVQGFGTDTQYF.

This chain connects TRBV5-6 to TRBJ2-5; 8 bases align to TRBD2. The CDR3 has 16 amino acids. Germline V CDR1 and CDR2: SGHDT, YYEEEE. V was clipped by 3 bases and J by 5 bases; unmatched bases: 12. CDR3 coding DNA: TGTGCCAGCAGCTCTTGGGGTAGCGGGATAACGGAGACCCAGTACTTC. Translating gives CASSSWGSGITETQYF. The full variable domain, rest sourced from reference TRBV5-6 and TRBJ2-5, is DAGVTQSPTHLIKTRGQQVTLRCSPKSGHDTVSWYQQALGQGPQFIFQYYEEEERQRGNFPDRFSGHQFPNYSSELNVNALLLGDSALYLCASSSWGSGITETQYFGPGTRLLVL.

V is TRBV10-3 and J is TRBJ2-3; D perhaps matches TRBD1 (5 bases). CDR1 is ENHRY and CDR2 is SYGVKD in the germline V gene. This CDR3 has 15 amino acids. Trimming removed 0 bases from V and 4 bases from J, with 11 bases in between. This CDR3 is CAISESLDNADTQYF. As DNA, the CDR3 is TGTGCCATCAGTGAGTCCCTGGACAACGCAGATACGCAGTATTTT.

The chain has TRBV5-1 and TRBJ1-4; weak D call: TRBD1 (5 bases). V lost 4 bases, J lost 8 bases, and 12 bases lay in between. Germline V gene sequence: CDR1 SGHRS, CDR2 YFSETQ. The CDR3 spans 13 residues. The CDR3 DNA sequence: TGCGCCAGCAGCGGAAACAGGTACGAAAAACTGTTTTTT. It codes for CASSGNRYEKLFF.

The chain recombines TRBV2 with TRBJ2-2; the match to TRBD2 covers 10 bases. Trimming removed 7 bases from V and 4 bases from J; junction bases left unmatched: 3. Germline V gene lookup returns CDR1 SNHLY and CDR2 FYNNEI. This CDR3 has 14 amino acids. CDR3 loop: CASKKREGTGELFF. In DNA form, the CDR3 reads TGTGCCAGCAAAAAGCGGGAGGGCACCGGGGAGCTGTTTTTT.

CDR3 DNA: TGTGCCACCTACCAATATGGGGCAGGAGGGCGAGATGAAAAACTGTTTTTT. Protein product: CATYQYGAGGRDEKLFF. V is TRBV19 and J is TRBJ1-4; the D gene is possibly TRBD1 (5 bases). The CDR3 sequence is 17 residues long. Germline-derived CDR1 and CDR2 are LNHDA and SQIVND (reference sequence). The V gene lost 10 bases and the J gene lost 6 bases, with 27 bases spanning the gap.

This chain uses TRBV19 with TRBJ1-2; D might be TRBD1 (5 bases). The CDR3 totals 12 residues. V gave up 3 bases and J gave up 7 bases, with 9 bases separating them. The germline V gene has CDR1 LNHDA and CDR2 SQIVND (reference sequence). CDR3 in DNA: TGTGCCAGTAGTATCAGGGCCGGTGGCTACACCTTC. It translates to CASSIRAGGYTF. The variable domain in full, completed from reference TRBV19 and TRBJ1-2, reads DGGITQSPKYLFRKEGQNVTLSCEQNLNHDAMYWYRQDPGQGLRLIYYSQIVNDFQKGDIAEGYSVSREKKESFPLTVTSAQKNPTAFYLCASSIRAGGYTFGSGTRLTVV.

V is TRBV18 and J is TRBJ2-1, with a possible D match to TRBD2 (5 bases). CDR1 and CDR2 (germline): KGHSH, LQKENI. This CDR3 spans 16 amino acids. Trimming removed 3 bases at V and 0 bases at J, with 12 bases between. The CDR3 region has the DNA TGTGCCAGCTCACCCCTAAGGAGGAGCTCCTACAATGAGCAGTTCTTC. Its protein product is CASSPLRRSSYNEQFF. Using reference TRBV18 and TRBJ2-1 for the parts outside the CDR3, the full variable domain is NAGVMQNPRHLVRRRGQEARLRCSPMKGHSHVYWYRQLPEEGLKFMVYLQKENIIDESGMPKERFSAEFPKEGPSILRIQQVVRGDSAAYFCASSPLRRSSYNEQFFGPGTRLTVL.

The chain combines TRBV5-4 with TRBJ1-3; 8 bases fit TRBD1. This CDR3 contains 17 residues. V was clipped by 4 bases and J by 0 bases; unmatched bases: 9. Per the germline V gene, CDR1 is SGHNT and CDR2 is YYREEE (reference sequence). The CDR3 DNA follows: TGTGCCAGCAGCCGCAGGGGGCCCCCGGCCTCTGGAAACACCATATATTTT. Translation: CASSRRGPPASGNTIYF. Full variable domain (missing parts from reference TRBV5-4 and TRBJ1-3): ETGVTQSPTHLIKTRGQQVTLRCSSQSGHNTVSWYQQALGQGPQFIFQYYREEENGRGNFPPRFSGLQFPNYSSELNVNALELDDSALYLCASSRRGPPASGNTIYFGEGSWLTVV.

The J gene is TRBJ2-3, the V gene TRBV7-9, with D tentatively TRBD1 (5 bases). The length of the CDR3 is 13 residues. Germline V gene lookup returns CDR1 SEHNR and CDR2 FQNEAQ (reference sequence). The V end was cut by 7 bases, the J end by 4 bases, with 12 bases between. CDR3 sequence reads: CASNLIGADTQYF. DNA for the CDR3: TGTGCCAGCAACCTCATAGGGGCAGATACGCAGTATTTT.

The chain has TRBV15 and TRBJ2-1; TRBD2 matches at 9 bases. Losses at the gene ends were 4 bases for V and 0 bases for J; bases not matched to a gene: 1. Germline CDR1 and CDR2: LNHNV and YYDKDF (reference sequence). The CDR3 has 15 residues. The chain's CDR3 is CATSTRGGSYNEQFF. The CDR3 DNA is TGTGCCACCAGCACGCGGGGGGGCTCCTACAATGAGCAGTTCTTC.

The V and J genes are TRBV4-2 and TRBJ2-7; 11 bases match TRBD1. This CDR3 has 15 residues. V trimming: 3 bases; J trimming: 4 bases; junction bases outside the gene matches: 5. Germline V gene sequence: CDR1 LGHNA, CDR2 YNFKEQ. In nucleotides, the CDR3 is TGTGCCAGCAGCCAGGGACAGGGGGAAAGGTACGAGCAGTACTTC. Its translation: CASSQGQGERYEQYF.

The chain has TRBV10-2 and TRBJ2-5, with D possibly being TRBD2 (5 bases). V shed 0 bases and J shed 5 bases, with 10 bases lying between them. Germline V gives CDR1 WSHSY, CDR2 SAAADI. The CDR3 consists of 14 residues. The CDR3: CASSESRDRETQYF. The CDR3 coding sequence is TGCGCCAGCAGTGAGTCGAGGGATAGGGAGACCCAGTACTTC.

The chain's CDR3 is CASSRTGNQPQHF. The CDR3 DNA sequence: TGTGCCAGCAGCAGGACAGGGAATCAGCCCCAGCATTTT. The V call is TRBV2, the J call TRBJ1-5; 8 bases match TRBD1. V lost 6 bases and J lost 4; bases outside the gene matches: 2. Germline assignment: CDR1 SNHLY and CDR2 FYNNEI. The CDR3 is 13 amino acids.

The CDR3 sequence is CASSPQHGSGTDHYGYTF. CDR3 in DNA: TGCGCCAGCAGCCCCCAACACGGCTCCGGGACAGACCACTATGGCTACACCTTC. This chain connects TRBV4-1 to TRBJ1-2, with 7 bases that match TRBD1. V lost 4 bases, J lost 3 bases, and 17 bases stayed unmatched. The CDR3 is 18 amino acids. Germline loops: CDR1 MGHRA, CDR2 YSYEKL.

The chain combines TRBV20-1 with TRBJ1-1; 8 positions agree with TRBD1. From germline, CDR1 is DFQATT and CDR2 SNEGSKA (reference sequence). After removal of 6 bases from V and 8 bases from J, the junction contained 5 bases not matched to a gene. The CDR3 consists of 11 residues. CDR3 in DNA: TGCAGTGCCCCTAGGACAGGGGAAGCTTTCTTT. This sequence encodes CSAPRTGEAFF.

CDR3 DNA sequence: TGCAGCGTTGGGTGGGGCCCGAACACCGGGGAGCTGTTTTTT. Residues: CSVGWGPNTGELFF. The chain uses TRBV29-1 and TRBJ2-2; a weak D match, TRBD1 (5 bases). V was clipped by 4 bases and J by 0 bases, with 9 bases between them. Germline V gene sequence: CDR1 SQVTM, CDR2 ANQGSEA. CDR3 length: 14 residues.

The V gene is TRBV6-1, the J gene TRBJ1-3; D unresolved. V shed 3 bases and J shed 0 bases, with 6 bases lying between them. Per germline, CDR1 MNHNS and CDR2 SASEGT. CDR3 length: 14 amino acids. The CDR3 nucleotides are TGTGCCAGCAGTGACAACTTCTCTGGAAACACCATATATTTT. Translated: CASSDNFSGNTIYF.

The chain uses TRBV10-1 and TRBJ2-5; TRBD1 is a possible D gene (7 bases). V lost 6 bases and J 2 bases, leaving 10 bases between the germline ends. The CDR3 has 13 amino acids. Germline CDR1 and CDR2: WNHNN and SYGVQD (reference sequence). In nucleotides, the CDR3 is TGCGCCAGCAGCGGGGGACAGCAAGAGACCCAGTACTTC. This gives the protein CASSGGQQETQYF.

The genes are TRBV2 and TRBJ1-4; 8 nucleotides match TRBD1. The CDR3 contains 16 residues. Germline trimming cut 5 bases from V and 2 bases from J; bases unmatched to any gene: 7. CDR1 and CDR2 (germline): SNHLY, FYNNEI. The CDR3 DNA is TGTGCCAGCAGTAAACAGGGGGGGAGGACTAATGAAAAACTGTTTTTT. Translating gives CASSKQGGRTNEKLFF.

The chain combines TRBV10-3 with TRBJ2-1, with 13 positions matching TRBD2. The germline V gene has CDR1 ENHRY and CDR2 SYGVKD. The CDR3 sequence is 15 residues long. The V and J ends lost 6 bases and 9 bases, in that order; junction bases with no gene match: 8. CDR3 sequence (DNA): TGTGCCATCAGGGCAACTAGCGGGGGGGCGAGTGAGCAGTTCTTC. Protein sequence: CAIRATSGGASEQFF.

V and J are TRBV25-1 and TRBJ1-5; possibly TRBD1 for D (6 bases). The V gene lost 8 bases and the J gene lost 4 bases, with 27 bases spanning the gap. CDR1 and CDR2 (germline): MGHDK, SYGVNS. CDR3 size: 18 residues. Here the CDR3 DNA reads TGTGCCAGCTTCAAGAGCGGGGGGCACATAGTCCGGAATCAGCCCCAGCATTTT. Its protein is CASFKSGGHIVRNQPQHF.

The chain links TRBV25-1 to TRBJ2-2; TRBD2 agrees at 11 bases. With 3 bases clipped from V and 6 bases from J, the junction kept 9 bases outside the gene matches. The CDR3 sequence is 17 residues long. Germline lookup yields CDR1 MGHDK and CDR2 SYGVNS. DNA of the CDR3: TGTGCCAGCAGTGATTCTCCGGGACTAGCGGACCCCGGGGAGCTGTTTTTT. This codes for CASSDSPGLADPGELFF.

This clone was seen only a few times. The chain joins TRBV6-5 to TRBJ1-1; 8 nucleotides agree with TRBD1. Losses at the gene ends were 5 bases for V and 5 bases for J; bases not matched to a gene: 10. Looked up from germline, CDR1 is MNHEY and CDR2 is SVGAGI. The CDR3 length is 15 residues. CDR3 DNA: TGTGCCAGCAGTGCCGACAGGGGAGGGAGGACTGAAGCTTTCTTT. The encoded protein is CASSADRGGRTEAFF.

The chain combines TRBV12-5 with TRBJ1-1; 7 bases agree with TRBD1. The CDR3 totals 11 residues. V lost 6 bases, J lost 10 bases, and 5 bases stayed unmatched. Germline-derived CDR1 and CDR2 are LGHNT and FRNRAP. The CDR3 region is CASGLDRAAFF. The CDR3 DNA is TGTGCTAGTGGCCTCGACAGGGCAGCTTTCTTT.